The next 20 T cell receptor beta chains were all read from a single sample in a study of control samples from healthy donors and cancer patients. Method: immunoSEQ multiplex PCR; TCRdb's copy keeps in-frame clones and lacks some. The sample yields under 150,000 clones, about 92% seen once. Sequencing input: PBMCs. These receptor sequences come from a middle-aged man with head and neck cancer.

The V call is TRBV4-3, the J call TRBJ2-7; weak D call: TRBD2 (5 bases). CDR3 length: 14 residues. V was pared by 1 base and J by 3 bases, with 10 bases between. Per germline, CDR1 LGHNA and CDR2 YSLEER. CDR3 sequence (DNA): TGCGCCAGCAGCCAAGCCGGGAAAATCTACGAGCAGTACTTC. Translating gives CASSQAGKIYEQYF.

CDR3 loop: CASSPLDVNEQFF. The CDR3 DNA sequence: TGTGCCAGCTCACCACTCGATGTTAATGAGCAGTTCTTC. The rearrangement links TRBV18 to TRBJ2-1; D ambiguous. V shed 1 base and J shed 7 bases, with 8 bases lying between them. Germline V gene data show CDR1 as KGHSH and CDR2 as LQKENI. The CDR3 contains 13 residues.

The chain uses TRBV5-1 and TRBJ2-5; no firm D call. V lost 6 bases and J 4 bases, leaving 13 bases between the germline ends. Germline V gives CDR1 SGHRS, CDR2 YFSETQ. The CDR3 is made up of 13 amino acids. This chain's CDR3 is CASKGSVRETQYF. As DNA, the CDR3 is TGCGCCAGCAAAGGATCGGTACGAGAGACCCAGTACTTC.

V gene TRBV5-1 combines with J gene TRBJ1-2; D is possibly TRBD1 (6 bases). The CDR3 runs 13 residues. With 6 bases removed from V and 6 bases from J, the gap between germline ends came to 15 bases. CDR1 is SGHRS, CDR2 YFSETQ, per germline. The CDR3: CASTPQGTDGYTF. CDR3 DNA: TGCGCCAGCACCCCACAGGGAACGGATGGCTACACCTTC.

This chain links TRBV7-7 with TRBJ2-7; 10 bases agree with TRBD1. V lost 6 bases and J lost 6; bases outside the gene matches: 11. The CDR3 runs to 15 residues. Germline CDR1 SSHAT, CDR2 FNYEAQ (reference sequence). The CDR3 here is CASSRNSGTGAEQYF. The CDR3 nucleotides are TGTGCCAGCAGTCGGAACTCCGGGACAGGGGCCGAGCAGTACTTC.

The chain employs TRBV6-4 and TRBJ1-4, with a possible D match to TRBD1 (5 bases). The V and J ends lost 7 bases and 4 bases respectively, with 13 bases between them. CDR1 MRHNA and CDR2 SNTAGT come from the germline V gene. The length of the CDR3 is 14 residues. The CDR3 region is CASKQGFGNEKLFF. The CDR3 DNA is TGTGCCAGCAAGCAGGGATTTGGTAATGAAAAACTGTTTTTT.

V usage is TRBV6-5 and J usage is TRBJ1-2, with D unresolved. The V gene lost 5 bases and the J gene lost 2 bases, with 15 bases spanning the gap. The CDR3 loop spans 15 amino acids. Germline loops: CDR1 MNHEY, CDR2 SVGAGI. The chain's CDR3 is CASSPDVGSNYGYTF. The CDR3 DNA sequence: TGTGCCAGCAGTCCCGACGTGGGTTCAAACTATGGCTACACCTTC.

This rearrangement joins TRBV7-9 to TRBJ2-5, with 15 nucleotides matching TRBD2. Germline assignment: CDR1 SEHNR and CDR2 FQNEAQ (reference sequence). V gave up 4 bases and J gave up 5 bases; unmatched junction bases: 5. This CDR3 comprises 16 residues. CDR3 amino acids: CASSWTSGGDLETQYF. For the CDR3, the DNA is TGTGCCAGCAGCTGGACTAGCGGGGGGGATCTGGAGACCCAGTACTTC.

The chain couples TRBV7-3 to TRBJ1-1; D call uncertain. V lost 2 bases and J 5 bases, leaving 12 bases between the germline ends. The germline gives CDR1 SGHTA, CDR2 FQGTGA. This CDR3 contains 14 residues. The CDR3 reads CASSLLPAQTEAFF. The CDR3 bases are TGTGCCAGCAGCTTACTGCCAGCCCAAACTGAAGCTTTCTTT.

The genes are TRBV3-1 (or the pseudogene TRBV3-2) and TRBJ2-2; D is undetermined. Between the trimmed V and J ends, which lost 1 base and 0 bases, there was a span of 9 bases. This CDR3 comprises 16 residues. Germline loops: CDR1 LGHDT, CDR2 YNNKEL (reference sequence). For the CDR3, the DNA is TGTGCCAGCAGCCAAGGTCTACCCGCGAACACCGGGGAGCTGTTTTTT. Translating it yields CASSQGLPANTGELFF.

The CDR3 DNA sequence: TGTGCCAGCAGTTACCCCCGACAGGCCTCTGATTGGAACACTGAAGCTTTCTTT. The encoded protein is CASSYPRQASDWNTEAFF. This sequence joins TRBV6-2 or TRBV6-3 and TRBJ1-1; tentatively, D is TRBD1 (6 bases). The CDR3 extends over 18 amino acids. Germline V lookup: CDR1 MNHEY, CDR2 SVGEGT. Deletions cut 2 bases from V and 1 base from J, with 20 bases between.

The V and J genes are TRBV25-1 and TRBJ1-2; 8 bases fit TRBD1. The germline CDR1 and CDR2 sequences are MGHDK and SYGVNS. CDR3 size: 13 residues. Trimming removed 6 bases from V and 4 bases from J; junction bases left unmatched: 4. The CDR3 DNA reads TGTGCCAGCAGCCTCGGGACAGGCTATGGCTACACCTTC. Its protein product is CASSLGTGYGYTF.

The chain is built from TRBV7-3 and TRBJ1-1; D is undetermined. The CDR3 contains 14 residues. The ends were cut back, 1 base at V and 3 bases at J, with 9 bases in the middle. Germline V gene data show CDR1 as SGHTA and CDR2 as FQGTGA. The CDR3: CASSLIGLDTEAFF. The CDR3 DNA sequence: TGTGCCAGCAGCTTAATAGGGCTGGACACTGAAGCTTTCTTT.

This chain links TRBV1 with TRBJ2-1; the table's D call, TRBD2, has no DNA check behind it. TRBV1 corresponds to a pseudogene. The CDR3 spans 16 residues. CDR3 in DNA: TGCACCAGCAGCCTAGGGACTAGCGCGGGTATAAATGAGCAGTTCTTC. Amino acid sequence: CTSSLGTSAGINEQFF.

The chain joins TRBV5-4 to TRBJ2-3, with 11 bases that match TRBD2. The V and J ends lost 2 bases and 2 bases, in that order; junction bases with no gene match: 4. Looked up from germline, CDR1 is SGHNT and CDR2 is YYREEE (reference sequence). This CDR3 contains 16 residues. In nucleotides, the CDR3 is TGTGCCAGCAGCTTCCTTAGCGGGGGGGTCACAGATACGCAGTATTTT. This sequence encodes CASSFLSGGVTDTQYF.

This clone was found a few times. V is TRBV7-6 and J is TRBJ2-7; TRBD1 matches at 10 bases. In germline, CDR1 is SGHVS, CDR2 FNYEAQ. CDR3 size: 16 residues. Losses at the gene ends were 5 bases for V and 3 bases for J; bases not matched to a gene: 10. CDR3 sequence reads: CASSNPGTGDLYEQYF. The CDR3 DNA sequence: TGTGCCAGCAGCAACCCCGGGACAGGGGACCTCTACGAGCAGTACTTC.

The V and J genes are TRBV18 and TRBJ2-7; 11 nucleotides align to TRBD2. The CDR3 is 16 amino acids. V trimming: 3 bases; J trimming: 1 base; junction bases outside the gene matches: 5. Germline V gene data show CDR1 as KGHSH and CDR2 as LQKENI. The CDR3 region has the DNA TGTGCCAGCTCACCCCGGGGACTAGCGGCTTCCTACGAGCAGTACTTC. The encoded protein is CASSPRGLAASYEQYF.

The rearrangement links TRBV6-5 to TRBJ2-5; TRBD2 aligns across 7 bases. Germline V gives CDR1 MNHEY, CDR2 SVGAGI. Trimming took 6 bases from V and 2 from J; bases not matched to a gene: 9. The CDR3 has 15 amino acids. In nucleotides, the CDR3 is TGTGCCAGCAGACTCCGGACTAGTCGTCAAGAGACCCAGTACTTC. Protein product: CASRLRTSRQETQYF.

The V and J genes are TRBV6-5 and TRBJ2-7; 7 bases are shared with TRBD2. The V gene's germline CDR1 is MNHEY and CDR2 SVGAGI. The J segment lost 1 base and the V segment lost 2 bases, leaving 8 bases of the junction unmatched. The CDR3 has 16 residues. DNA for the CDR3: TGTGCCAGCAGTTACCCAAGCGGGAAGGAGTCCTACGAGCAGTACTTC. Translating it yields CASSYPSGKESYEQYF.

The chain has TRBV4-2 and TRBJ2-7; a weak D match, TRBD1 (6 bases). Trimming pared 4 bases from V and 2 bases from J, leaving 18 bases between. CDR1 is LGHNA and CDR2 is YNFKEQ in the germline V gene. CDR3 length: 16 amino acids. The DNA for the CDR3 is TGTGCCAGCAGCCCAGGGGCCGAGCCGGGACCCTACGAGCAGTACTTC. Translated: CASSPGAEPGPYEQYF.